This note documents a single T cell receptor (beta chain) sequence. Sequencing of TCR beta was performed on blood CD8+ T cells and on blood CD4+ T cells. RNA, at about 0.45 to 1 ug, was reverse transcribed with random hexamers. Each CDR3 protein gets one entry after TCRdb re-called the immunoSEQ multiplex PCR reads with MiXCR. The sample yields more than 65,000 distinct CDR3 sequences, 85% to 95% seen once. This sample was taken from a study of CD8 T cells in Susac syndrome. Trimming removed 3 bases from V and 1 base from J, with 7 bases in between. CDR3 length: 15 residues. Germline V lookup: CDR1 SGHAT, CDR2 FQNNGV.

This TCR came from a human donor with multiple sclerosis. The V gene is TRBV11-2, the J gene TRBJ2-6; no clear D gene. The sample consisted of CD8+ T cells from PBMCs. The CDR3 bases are TGTGCCAGCAGCTTCCAAATATCTGGGGCCAACGTCCTGACTTTC. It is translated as CASSFQISGANVLTF.